The present entry profiles one T cell receptor (beta chain) with its context. This clone was seen many times. The clone's antigen remains unknown. The read ends 3 residues shy of where the CDR3 ends; the end is completed using the germline J gene. For sequencing input, CVID and control samples contributed equivalent amounts of genomic DNA. For every sample, a 60 bp segment covering the rearranged TCRbeta CDR3 region was amplified and then sequenced. The immunoSEQ assay, a bias-corrected multiplex PCR combined with high-throughput sequencing, was used to amplify TCRbeta. The study's own analysis went as follows. Every unique nucleotide sequence was considered a clone and was annotated with V, D and J genes, copy number and frequency. Sequences were labeled productive if in frame, and non-productive if out of frame or containing stop codons. Clonality was calculated from Shannon's entropy as previously described. The predicted amino acid sequences of productive clones were used to derive the mean CDR3 Kyte-Doolittle hydropathy. Hierarchical clustering of scaled V gene usage was performed with the R hclust function using Manhattan distance and complete linkage. Sharing of clones by CDR3 amino acid sequence was evaluated by resampling 12 repertoires per group over 100 rounds. The repertoires were searched for about 70 published EBV-specific TCRbeta sequences and nearly 250 published CMV-specific TCRbeta sequences. Analysis left out two CVID samples that produced under 10,000 sequences, so 40 to 50 CVID repertoires remained. As stored in TCRdb, this immuneACCESS dataset retains in-frame rearrangements with V and J assigned. A fraction of the clones does not appear; measured against another copy, unresolved V genes explain less than half of the discrepancy, and the remainder lacks a known reason. Clonal size and the V and J genes are those of that table, whereas D and trimming came from the DNA. For this sample, fewer than 30,000 clones appear and none is a singleton. In total, the top ten clones hold just under 30% of the sample.

CVID was diagnosed by standard criteria: serum IgG, IgA and/or IgM reduced below normal range, plus specific antibody deficiency. There were fewer than 45 subjects in the CVID group (around 30 male and about 15 female), ranging in age from 9 to 64 years, with a mean age of roughly 40. Both CVID patients and healthy controls were predominantly of Caucasian heritage. All CVID subjects had received replacement immunoglobulin therapy for at least one year at the time of study participation. At the time of blood collection, no CVID subject was ill or was being treated with immunomodulatory or immunosuppressive medication. Heparinized peripheral whole blood samples of roughly 5 to 8 ml were obtained from each donor. Genomic DNA from adults with common variable immune deficiency (CVID) and from healthy adult controls was the source for sequencing TCRbeta CDR3 repertoires. To isolate peripheral blood mononuclear cells, diluted blood was subjected to density centrifugation over Hypaque 1077 or Ficoll-Paque. Unsorted mononuclear cells served as the source of genomic DNA, which was extracted either by Qiagen column purification or by a centrifugation-based method.

The data derive from a study of T cell clonality in common variable immunodeficiency (dated by TCRdb to the mid-2010s). General conclusions and limits of the study: According to the authors, figuring out what caused the increased clonality in CVID would require sequencing the repertoires of T cell subpopulations. Reportedly, TCRbeta sequences from CVID had fewer deletions and N-nucleotide insertions, and highly modified clones with 13 or more V deletions were absent from CVID. Compared with healthy controls, CVID subjects showed increased TCRbeta clonality (t-test p = 0.018), a feature most characteristic of about a third of subjects. Although equal DNA input was used, an average of roughly 80,000 unique sequences per sample was obtained for controls, compared with approximately 30,000 for CVID samples. Healthy controls shared more TCRbeta clones with each other than CVID subjects shared among themselves (p < 0.0001). Patient heterogeneity within the CVID cohort put limits on correlating repertoire features with clinical complications.

Relative to germline, V is 3 bases shorter and J is 0 bases shorter, with 15 bases between their ends. The CDR3 holds 17 amino acids from the cysteine to the phenylalanine. The DNA shown is the part of the CDR3 that was read: 42 bases, in frame from base 1. CDR1 and CDR2, per the germline V gene (reference sequence), are DFQATT and SNEGSKA. The origin of this receptor is a human donor with common variable immunodeficiency. Sequencing was done on a sample of peripheral blood mononuclear cells. This chain joins TRBV20-1 to TRBJ2-6, with no confident D gene call. CDR3 reads: CSARLRHSSSGANVLTF. The CDR3 DNA, read in part, is TGCAGTGCTAGGCTCAGGCACAGTAGCTCTGGGGCCAACGTC.